The next 30 T cell receptor beta chains were all read from a single sample in a study of monozygotic twins with inflammatory bowel disease. TCRdb reprocessed the 5' RACE reads, keeping one entry per CDR3 protein, no DNA. The sample table includes 350,000 to 500,000 distinct CDR3 sequences. Sample: blood. The receptors come from a human donor with ulcerative colitis or Crohn's disease, or a healthy co-twin of an affected twin (not recorded which).

J is TRBJ2-7 and V is TRBV6-2 or TRBV6-3. The CDR3 covers 16 residues. The germline CDR1 and CDR2 sequences are MNHEY and SVGEGT. CDR3 residues: CASSYSIVGVAYEQYF.

V and J are TRBV9 and TRBJ1-6; TCRdb lists TRBD1, though no DNA is available to test this call. Germline V CDR1 and CDR2: SGDLS, YYNGEE. CDR3 size: 15 residues. CDR3 amino acids: CASSVEQVYNSPLHF.

This chain connects TRBV18 to TRBJ2-7. Germline lookup yields CDR1 KGHSH and CDR2 LQKENI. The CDR3 has 13 amino acids. This chain's CDR3 is CASSGASSYEQYF. Based on the CDR3 plus reference TRBV18 and TRBJ2-7, the full variable domain is NAGVMQNPRHLVRRRGQEARLRCSPMKGHSHVYWYRQLPEEGLKFMVYLQKENIIDESGMPKERFSAEFPKEGPSILRIQQVVRGDSAAYFCASSGASSYEQYFGPGTRLTVT.

The V and J genes are TRBV7-3 and TRBJ2-1. The CDR3 runs to 12 residues. Germline CDR1 is SGHTA and CDR2 is FQGTGA. CDR3: CASSLGSGLQFF.

The rearrangement joins TRBV7-8 to TRBJ1-5. Looked up from germline, CDR1 is SGHVS and CDR2 is FQNEAQ. CDR3 length equals 14 residues. CDR3: CASSLDPNQQPQHF.

CDR3 sequence reads: CASSVSGGAGQPQHF. The J gene is TRBJ1-5, the V gene TRBV9; TCRdb lists TRBD1, though no DNA is available to test this call. The CDR3 covers 15 residues. CDR1 SGDLS and CDR2 YYNGEE come from the germline V gene.

The J gene is TRBJ2-1, the V gene TRBV19; with no DNA, the TCRdb D assignment of TRBD2 cannot be verified. The CDR3 has 15 amino acids. CDR1 and CDR2 (germline): LNHDA, SQIVND (reference sequence). CDR3 amino acids: CASSSGLVVGNEQFF.

The chain joins TRBV20-1 to TRBJ1-2; without DNA, the TCRdb call of TRBD1 cannot be checked. This CDR3 spans 14 amino acids. The germline V gene encodes CDR1 DFQATT and CDR2 SNEGSKA (reference sequence). CDR3 in amino acids: CSARTETGNYGYTF.

The chain's CDR3 is CASSESGFSSYNEQFF. The J gene is TRBJ2-1, the V gene TRBV9; TCRdb selects TRBD1, and the lack of DNA leaves this call unchecked. Germline lookup yields CDR1 SGDLS and CDR2 YYNGEE. The CDR3 has 16 amino acids.

The CDR3 sequence is CASSGFQGYEQYF. The chain uses TRBV7-9 and TRBJ2-7; as DNA is missing, the TRBD1 call by TCRdb cannot be tested. This CDR3 has 13 residues. Germline CDR1 SEHNR, CDR2 FQNEAQ (reference sequence).

The V gene is TRBV15, the J gene TRBJ2-2; the D call of TRBD2 rests on TCRdb alone, since no DNA is present to check it. The CDR3 totals 17 residues. Per the germline V gene, CDR1 is LNHNV and CDR2 is YYDKDF (reference sequence). The CDR3 spells CATSRRGLTANTGELFF. Complete variable domain (other parts from reference TRBV15 and TRBJ2-2): DAMVIQNPRYQVTQFGKPVTLSCSQTLNHNVMYWYQQKSSQAPKLLFHYYDKDFNNEADTPDNFQSRRPNTSFCFLDIRSPGLGDTAMYLCATSRRGLTANTGELFFGEGSRLTVL.

The V and J genes are TRBV6-5 and TRBJ2-7. Germline V lookup: CDR1 MNHEY, CDR2 SVGAGI. This CDR3 comprises 14 residues. The CDR3 loop reads CASSYAGSSYEQYF.

This chain connects TRBV4-1 to TRBJ1-6. The germline V gene encodes CDR1 MGHRA and CDR2 YSYEKL. CDR3 size: 15 residues. The CDR3 sequence is CASSQDRTAGSPLHF.

J is TRBJ1-1 and V is TRBV6-5. The CDR3 loop spans 11 amino acids. Germline lookup yields CDR1 MNHEY and CDR2 SVGAGI. The CDR3 loop is CASSYSTKAFF.

The V call is TRBV4-2, the J call TRBJ1-1; lacking DNA, the TRBD1 call made by TCRdb goes unchecked. Per the germline V gene, CDR1 is LGHNA and CDR2 is YNFKEQ. The CDR3 length is 15 residues. The CDR3 protein is CASSQAGGLDTEAFF.

The CDR3 reads CASSLAVGNTGELFF. J is TRBJ2-2 and V is TRBV7-8. Per the germline V gene, CDR1 is SGHVS and CDR2 is FQNEAQ. The CDR3 has 15 amino acids.

This chain uses TRBV5-1 with TRBJ2-3. The CDR3 is made up of 13 amino acids. CDR1 is SGHRS, CDR2 YFSETQ, per germline. The CDR3 here is CASSLNQANTQYF.

The chain carries TRBV12-3 or TRBV12-4 and TRBJ1-5; lacking DNA, the TRBD1 call made by TCRdb goes unchecked. The CDR3 covers 17 residues. CDR3 region: CASSLETGEYSNQPQHF.

This sequence joins TRBV5-1 and TRBJ2-1; absent DNA, TCRdb's TRBD1 call cannot be checked. Germline V gene sequence: CDR1 SGHRS, CDR2 YFSETQ. The CDR3 covers 13 residues. CDR3 sequence: CASSLAAGGPWAF.

V and J are TRBV5-1 and TRBJ1-2; TCRdb reports TRBD1, a call that lacks DNA to check it against. The CDR3 totals 14 residues. CDR1 SGHRS and CDR2 YFSETQ come from the germline V gene. CDR3 residues: CASSQGSKNYGYTF.

The J gene is TRBJ1-1, the V gene TRBV29-1; the D call of TRBD1 rests on TCRdb alone, since no DNA is present to check it. In germline, CDR1 is SQVTM, CDR2 ANQGSEA. The CDR3 runs to 16 residues. This CDR3 is CSALTTYQGIYTEAFF.

V usage is TRBV7-8 and J usage is TRBJ2-1; without DNA, the TCRdb call of TRBD1 cannot be checked. The V gene's germline CDR1 is SGHVS and CDR2 FQNEAQ. This CDR3 contains 15 residues. CDR3 sequence: CASKTTRQGYNEQFF.

The V gene is TRBV5-5, the J gene TRBJ1-6. Germline V gene sequence: CDR1 SGHKS, CDR2 YYEKEE (reference sequence). The CDR3 covers 16 residues. The CDR3 protein is CASSLGPTLRNSPLHF.

The chain carries TRBV5-1 and TRBJ1-1; the TCRdb call, TRBD1, lacks DNA for checking. The length of the CDR3 is 14 residues. CDR1 and CDR2 from the germline V gene are SGHRS and YFSETQ. Here the CDR3 reads CASSFKGAGGEAFF.

The chain employs TRBV19 and TRBJ2-7; TCRdb picks TRBD2, but there is no DNA to check that call. The CDR3 loop spans 14 amino acids. Germline CDR1 and CDR2: LNHDA and SQIVND (reference sequence). CDR3 region: CASSIGLADYEQYF.

The chain joins TRBV7-9 to TRBJ1-1; with no DNA, the TCRdb D assignment of TRBD1 cannot be verified. Looked up from germline, CDR1 is SEHNR and CDR2 is FQNEAQ (reference sequence). CDR3 length: 14 residues. CDR3 region: CASSPTGRGLEAFF.

The rearrangement links TRBV18 to TRBJ2-1. CDR1 KGHSH and CDR2 LQKENI come from the germline V gene. The CDR3 is 12 amino acids. CDR3: CASSPRDNEQFF. Variable domain in full (rest from reference TRBV18 and TRBJ2-1): NAGVMQNPRHLVRRRGQEARLRCSPMKGHSHVYWYRQLPEEGLKFMVYLQKENIIDESGMPKERFSAEFPKEGPSILRIQQVVRGDSAAYFCASSPRDNEQFFGPGTRLTVL.

The chain combines TRBV2 with TRBJ2-7; absent DNA, TCRdb's TRBD1 call cannot be checked. From germline, CDR1 is SNHLY and CDR2 FYNNEI. This CDR3 comprises 14 residues. CDR3 sequence: CASSVAGGVGEQYF.

The chain combines TRBV15 with TRBJ2-2; absent DNA, TCRdb's TRBD1 call cannot be checked. The CDR3 totals 14 residues. Germline CDR1 reads LNHNV; CDR2 reads YYDKDF (reference sequence). The chain's CDR3 is CATRDSIVAGELFF.

V and J are TRBV20-1 and TRBJ2-2; TCRdb reports TRBD1, a call that lacks DNA to check it against. Germline CDR1 and CDR2: DFQATT and SNEGSKA (reference sequence). The CDR3 extends over 18 amino acids. The CDR3 protein is CSARDPGGRGRRTGELFF.